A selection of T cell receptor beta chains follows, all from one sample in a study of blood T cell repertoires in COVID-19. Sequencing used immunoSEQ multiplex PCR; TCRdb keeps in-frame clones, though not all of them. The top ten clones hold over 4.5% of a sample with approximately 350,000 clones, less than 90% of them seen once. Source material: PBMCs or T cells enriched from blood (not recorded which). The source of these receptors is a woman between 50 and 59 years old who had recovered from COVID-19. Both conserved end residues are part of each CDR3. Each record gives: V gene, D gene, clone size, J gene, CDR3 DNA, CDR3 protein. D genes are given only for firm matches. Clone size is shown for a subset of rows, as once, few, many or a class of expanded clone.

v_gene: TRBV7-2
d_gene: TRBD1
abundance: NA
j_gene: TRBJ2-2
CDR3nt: TGTGCCAGCAGCTTAGTGGGACAGGAGAACACCGGGGAGCTGTTTTTT
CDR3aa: CASSLVGQENTGELFF

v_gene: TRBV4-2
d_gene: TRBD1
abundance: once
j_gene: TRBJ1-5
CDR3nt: TGTGCCAGCAGCCCGTTCGGACAGGGAGGTCAGCCCCAGCATTTT
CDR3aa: CASSPFGQGGQPQHF

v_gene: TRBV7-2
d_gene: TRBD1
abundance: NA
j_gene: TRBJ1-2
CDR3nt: TGTGCCAGCAGCCTCCACCTCCGGGACAGACAAAACTATGGCTACACCTTC
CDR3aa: CASSLHLRDRQNYGYTF

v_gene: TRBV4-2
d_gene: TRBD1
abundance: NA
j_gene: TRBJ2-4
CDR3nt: TGTGCCAGCAGCCTACAGACAGGGGAGGCGGACATTCAGTACTTC
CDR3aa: CASSLQTGEADIQYF

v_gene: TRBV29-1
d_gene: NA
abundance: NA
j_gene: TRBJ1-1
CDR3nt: TGCAGCGTTGGCGCAAACACTGAAGCTTTCTTT
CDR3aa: CSVGANTEAFF

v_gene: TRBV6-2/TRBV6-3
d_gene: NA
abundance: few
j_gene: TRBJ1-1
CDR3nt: TGTGCCAGCAGTTCACCGTTAGTTTTCATGGACACTGAAGCTTTCTTT
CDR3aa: CASSSPLVFMDTEAFF

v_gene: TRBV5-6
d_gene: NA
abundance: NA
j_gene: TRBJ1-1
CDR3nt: TGTGCCAGCAGCTTGTATCGGGGGGAAGCTTTCTTT
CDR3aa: CASSLYRGEAFF

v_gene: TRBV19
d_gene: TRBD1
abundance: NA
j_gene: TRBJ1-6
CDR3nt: TGTGCCAGTAGTATCGGGGGACAGGGCCATTCACCCCTCCACTTT
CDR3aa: CASSIGGQGHSPLHF

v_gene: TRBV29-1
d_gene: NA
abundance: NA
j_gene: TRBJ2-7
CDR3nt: TGCAGCGTTGGATTCGTCGGGGGCTCCTACGAGCAGTACTTC
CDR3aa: CSVGFVGGSYEQYF

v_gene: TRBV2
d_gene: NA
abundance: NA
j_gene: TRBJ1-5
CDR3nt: TGTGCCAGCAGTGAACAGGTCCAGGGAAGCAATCAGCCCCAGCATTTT
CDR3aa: CASSEQVQGSNQPQHF

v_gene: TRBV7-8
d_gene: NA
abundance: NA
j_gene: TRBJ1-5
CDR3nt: TGTGCCAGCAGCGGACACGGGCCCCAGCATTTT
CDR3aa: CASSGHGPQHF

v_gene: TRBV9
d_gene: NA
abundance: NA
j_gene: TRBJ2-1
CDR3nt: TGTGCCAGCAGCGTAGGTATGAGGGAGCAGTTCTTC
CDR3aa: CASSVGMREQFF

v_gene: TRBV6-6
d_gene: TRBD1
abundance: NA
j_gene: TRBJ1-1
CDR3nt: TGTGCCAGCAGTCCCACGGACAGGGGGTCGTGGAGCACTGAAGCTTTCTTT
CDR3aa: CASSPTDRGSWSTEAFF

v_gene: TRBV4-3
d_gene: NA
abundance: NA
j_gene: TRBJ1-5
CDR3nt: TGCGCCAGCAGCCAAGATGCGGCAGTAAGCAATCAGCCCCAGCATTTT
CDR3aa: CASSQDAAVSNQPQHF

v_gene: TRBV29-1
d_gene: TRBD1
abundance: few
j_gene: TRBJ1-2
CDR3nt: TGCAGCGGAGACAGGGGGCGCGATGGCTACACCTTC
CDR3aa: CSGDRGRDGYTF

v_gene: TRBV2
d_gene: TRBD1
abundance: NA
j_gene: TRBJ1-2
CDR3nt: TGTGCCAGCACCGGGGACAGGGTTTATGGCTACACCTTC
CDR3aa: CASTGDRVYGYTF

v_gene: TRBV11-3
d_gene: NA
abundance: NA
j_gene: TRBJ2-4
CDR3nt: TGTGCCAGCAGTTCTAGGCTCGGGGATCTAGCCAAAAACATTCAGTACTTC
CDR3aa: CASSSRLGDLAKNIQYF

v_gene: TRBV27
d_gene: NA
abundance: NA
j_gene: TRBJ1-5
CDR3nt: TGTGCCAGCAGTTCTCAGGGCCGGCAGCCCCAGCATTTT
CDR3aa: CASSSQGRQPQHF

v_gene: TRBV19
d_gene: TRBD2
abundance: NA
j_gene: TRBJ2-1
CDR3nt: TGTGCCAGTAGATTACTAGCGGGGGACTCCTACAATGAGCAGTTCTTC
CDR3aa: CASRLLAGDSYNEQFF

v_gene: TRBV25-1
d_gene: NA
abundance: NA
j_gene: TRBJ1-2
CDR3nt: TGTGCCAGCAGCGCGGGTTTTTCGGGGTATGGCTACACCTTC
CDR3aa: CASSAGFSGYGYTF